Listed here is a single T cell receptor (beta chain). Profiling relied on immunoSEQ multiplex PCR, and the TCRdb table lists in-frame clones only, not all of them. The sample has fewer than 120,000 clones, approximately 85% seen once. This sample is part of a study of blood T cell repertoires in COVID-19. Study-level background: Specimens from acute and convalescent COVID-19 originated in the United States, Italy and Spain.

From germline, CDR1 is LNHNV and CDR2 YYDKDF (reference sequence). Trimming removed 0 bases at V and 10 bases at J, with 7 bases between. This CDR3 is built from 13 residues. The receptor was isolated from a woman in her fifties or sixties with acute or convalescent COVID-19. The genes are TRBV15 and TRBJ1-6; the D is unclear. Sequenced sample: peripheral blood. The CDR3 coding sequence is TGTGCCACCAGCAGAGATCGGGGATCACCCCTCCACTTT. Protein sequence: CATSRDRGSPLHF.